The 29 T cell receptor beta chains given below trace back to one sample, sequenced in a study of blood T cell repertoires in COVID-19. The assay was immunoSEQ multiplex PCR, and TCRdb's table has in-frame clones only and misses some. This table holds over 45,000 clones, roughly nine tenths found once. The specimen was peripheral blood. The receptors originated from a woman in her sixties with active or convalescent COVID-19.

V usage is TRBV15 and J usage is TRBJ1-1; perhaps TRBD1 as D (5 bases). This CDR3 is 14 amino acids long. Trimming took 8 bases from V and 3 from J, leaving 16 bases between them. Germline CDR1 and CDR2: LNHNV and YYDKDF (reference sequence). The CDR3, as DNA: TGTGCCACCGTACGCGACAGAGAAGACACTGAAGCTTTCTTT. Encoded protein: CATVRDREDTEAFF.

CDR3 coding DNA: TGTGCCAGCAGCCTGGACAGGGGCTACGAGCAGTACTTC. It encodes CASSLDRGYEQYF. The V and J genes are TRBV5-6 and TRBJ2-7, with 9 bases lining up with TRBD1. The ends lost 4 bases at V and 3 bases at J; junction bases unmatched: 2. The CDR3 is 13 amino acids. Germline V gives CDR1 SGHDT, CDR2 YYEEEE.

The chain links TRBV9 to TRBJ2-1; D possibly corresponds to TRBD1 (6 bases). The V gene's germline CDR1 is SGDLS and CDR2 YYNGEE. Trimming stripped 0 bases from V and 6 bases from J, with 10 bases between. The CDR3 sequence is 14 residues long. The CDR3 DNA reads TGTGCCAGCAGCGTAGATCCCAGGGGCAATGAGCAGTTCTTC. Translating it yields CASSVDPRGNEQFF.

This chain connects TRBV6-5 to TRBJ2-5, with D possibly TRBD1 on 6 matching bases. V dropped 7 bases and J dropped 0 bases, with 15 bases sitting between them. Germline values: CDR1 MNHEY, CDR2 SVGAGI. The CDR3 is 15 amino acids. The CDR3 is CASTSSGQNQETQYF. Here the CDR3 DNA reads TGTGCCAGCACATCCTCCGGACAGAACCAAGAGACCCAGTACTTC.

This rearrangement joins TRBV4-1 to TRBJ2-7; 8 nucleotides align to TRBD1. The CDR3 sequence is 15 residues long. The V segment lost 4 bases and the J segment 0 bases; nucleotides outside the gene matches: 5. Germline V lookup: CDR1 MGHRA, CDR2 YSYEKL. The CDR3 region has the DNA TGCGCCAGCAGCCCTGGACAGGGCCCCTCCTACGAGCAGTACTTC. This gives the protein CASSPGQGPSYEQYF.

The chain combines TRBV5-1 with TRBJ2-2; maybe TRBD1 (6 bases). With 3 bases removed from V and 0 bases from J, the gap between germline ends came to 12 bases. The CDR3 runs to 16 residues. Germline V gene data show CDR1 as SGHRS and CDR2 as YFSETQ. The CDR3 coding sequence is TGCGCCAGCAGCTCGACGGGGACATCGAACACCGGGGAGCTGTTTTTT. Translated, it gives CASSSTGTSNTGELFF.

In its sample, this clone was seen once. The rearrangement uses TRBV7-8 and TRBJ1-1; D may be TRBD1 (6 bases). This CDR3 has 15 amino acids. Trimming pared 2 bases from V and 5 bases from J, leaving 15 bases between. Per germline, CDR1 SGHVS and CDR2 FQNEAQ. CDR3 DNA: TGTGCCAGCAGCTTACGCGGGGGGCGGCGGACTGAAGCTTTCTTT. It specifies CASSLRGGRRTEAFF.

The J gene is TRBJ2-1, the V gene TRBV7-9; TRBD2 might be the D (6 bases). Germline values: CDR1 SEHNR, CDR2 FQNEAQ (reference sequence). Trimming left V 5 bases short and J 4 bases short, with 30 bases between. The CDR3 sequence is 20 residues long. The CDR3 DNA reads TGTGCCAGCAGCAAAGGGATGGGACTTTCGAAGGGAGGTCCATACAATGAGCAGTTCTTC. Translating it yields CASSKGMGLSKGGPYNEQFF.

CDR3 loop: CATSDGGRIGYTF. The CDR3 bases are TGTGCCACCAGTGATGGGGGGAGGATCGGCTACACCTTC. The chain employs TRBV24-1 and TRBJ1-2; D perhaps matches TRBD1 (5 bases). Between the trimmed V and J ends, which lost 3 bases and 8 bases, there was a span of 12 bases. The CDR3 is made up of 13 amino acids. Looked up from germline, CDR1 is KGHDR and CDR2 is SFDVKD.

The chain joins TRBV28 to TRBJ1-3, with D possibly TRBD1 on 6 matching bases. V gave up 6 bases and J gave up 4 bases, with 16 bases separating them. The germline CDR1 and CDR2 sequences are MDHEN and SYDVKM. The CDR3 length is 15 residues. CDR3 sequence: CASSQGGAGGNTIYF. The CDR3, as DNA: TGTGCCAGCAGCCAAGGGGGAGCTGGGGGAAACACCATATATTTT.

Concerning this clone itself: Other DNA sequences in the sample encode the same CDR3. The chain has TRBV3-1 (or the pseudogene TRBV3-2) and TRBJ2-5, with 11 positions matching TRBD1. V shed 1 base and J 5 bases; nucleotides not matched to a gene: 0. CDR3 length equals 14 residues. CDR1 is LGHDT and CDR2 is YNNKEL in the germline V gene (reference sequence). CDR3 region: CASSQGTGGETQYF. Written as DNA, the CDR3 is TGTGCCAGCAGCCAAGGGACAGGGGGCGAGACCCAGTACTTC.

This CDR3 is CASWAQNTGELFF. The CDR3 DNA follows: TGTGCCAGTTGGGCTCAGAACACCGGGGAGCTGTTTTTT. V and J are TRBV6-5 and TRBJ2-2; D remains ambiguous. The CDR3 runs 13 residues. The V and J ends lost 9 bases and 1 base respectively, with 9 bases between them. Germline V gives CDR1 MNHEY, CDR2 SVGAGI.

The chain recombines TRBV28 with TRBJ2-3, with TRBD2 matching over 9 bases. The CDR3 sequence is 15 residues long. The V gene's germline CDR1 is MDHEN and CDR2 SYDVKM. The V gene end was trimmed by 6 bases and the J gene end by 2 bases; junction bases not matched to a gene: 6. In DNA, the CDR3 is TGTGCCAGCAGCCTTCAGCGGGAGGCCACAGATACGCAGTATTTT. It specifies CASSLQREATDTQYF.

This clone has just one count. This chain uses TRBV28 with TRBJ2-3; tentative D call: TRBD1 (5 bases). CDR3 length: 13 amino acids. The ends were cut back, 2 bases at V and 13 bases at J, with 16 bases in the middle. Germline V gene sequence: CDR1 MDHEN, CDR2 SYDVKM. CDR3 sequence reads: CASSLPHRQGEYF. In DNA form, the CDR3 reads TGTGCCAGCAGTTTACCCCATCGGCAAGGGGAGTATTTT.

This rearrangement joins TRBV28 to TRBJ2-6; D not certain. Trimming left V 4 bases short and J 2 bases short, with 6 bases between. This CDR3 region has 14 residues. The germline gives CDR1 MDHEN, CDR2 SYDVKM. The CDR3 protein is CASSSPTGANVLTF. As DNA, the CDR3 is TGTGCCAGCAGTTCCCCCACTGGGGCCAACGTCCTGACTTTC.

V is TRBV28 and J is TRBJ2-7; the D gene is possibly TRBD1 (6 bases). The CDR3 length is 15 residues. The germline V and J ends were trimmed by 5 bases and 4 bases, with 18 bases remaining between them. Germline CDR1 reads MDHEN; CDR2 reads SYDVKM. The CDR3 here is CASSRQQGGRYEQYF. The CDR3 region has the DNA TGTGCCAGCAGTCGCCAACAGGGCGGGCGGTACGAGCAGTACTTC.

The chain combines TRBV28 with TRBJ1-3; TRBD1 matches 10 bases. The V gene's germline CDR1 is MDHEN and CDR2 SYDVKM. Trimming took 10 bases from V and 2 from J; bases not matched to a gene: 8. The CDR3 has 15 amino acids. CDR3 residues: CATEAGTGAGNTIYF. CDR3 sequence (DNA): TGTGCCACCGAAGCCGGGACAGGGGCTGGAAACACCATATATTTT.

The chain links TRBV11-3 to TRBJ2-1; the match to TRBD2 covers 9 bases. Germline assignment: CDR1 SGHNT and CDR2 YENEEA. Trimming cost V 1 base and J 4 bases; bases outside gene matches: 5. The CDR3 is 16 amino acids. The CDR3 loop reads CASSLGAGGPYNEQFF. The DNA of the CDR3 is TGTGCCAGCAGCTTAGGGGCGGGAGGGCCGTACAATGAGCAGTTCTTC.

The chain has TRBV27 and TRBJ1-2, with D maybe TRBD1 (5 bases). The CDR3 consists of 14 residues. Germline CDR1 is MNHEY and CDR2 is SMNVEV (reference sequence). Trimming removed 6 bases at V and 8 bases at J, with 19 bases between. Here the CDR3 DNA reads TGTGCCAGCAGCCCCCGTGTGGACATGCAAGGCTACACCTTC. This translates into CASSPRVDMQGYTF.

The chain employs TRBV3-1 (or the pseudogene TRBV3-2) and TRBJ1-4, with 8 bases lining up with TRBD1. Trimming removed 0 bases from V and 2 bases from J; junction bases left unmatched: 2. This CDR3 is 16 amino acids long. Germline V lookup: CDR1 LGHDT, CDR2 YNNKEL (reference sequence). CDR3 sequence: CASSQDRGLTNEKLFF. In nucleotides, the CDR3 is TGTGCCAGCAGCCAAGACAGGGGGCTGACTAATGAAAAACTGTTTTTT.

This chain uses TRBV12-3 or TRBV12-4 with TRBJ1-2; D is undetermined. This CDR3 spans 13 amino acids. Trimming removed 3 bases from V and 7 bases from J, with 12 bases in between. CDR3 sequence: CASSLREDSGYTF. The CDR3 nucleotides read TGTGCCAGCAGTTTGAGGGAAGACTCTGGCTACACCTTC.

The chain combines TRBV24-1 with TRBJ2-3; D perhaps matches TRBD2 (6 bases). The germline CDR1 and CDR2 sequences are KGHDR and SFDVKD. Trimming shortened V by 5 bases and J by 4 bases, and 12 bases separated the two germline ends. There are 14 residues in the CDR3. CDR3 protein: CATSVGGVADTQYF. In DNA form, the CDR3 reads TGTGCCACCAGTGTCGGGGGAGTGGCAGATACGCAGTATTTT.

The rearrangement joins TRBV2 to TRBJ2-7, with no clear D. Trimming pared 7 bases from V and 2 bases from J, leaving 6 bases between. Germline V gene data show CDR1 as SNHLY and CDR2 as FYNNEI. The CDR3 sequence is 11 residues long. Written as DNA, the CDR3 is TGTGCCAGCACCTTCGCCTACGAGCAGTACTTC. Translating it yields CASTFAYEQYF.

The rearrangement links TRBV11-1 to TRBJ2-1, with TRBD2 identical over 7 bases. V trimming: 2 bases; J trimming: 5 bases; junction bases outside the gene matches: 6. CDR3 length: 15 residues. Per the germline V gene, CDR1 is SGHAT and CDR2 is FQDESV (reference sequence). The CDR3 region has the DNA TGTGCCAGCAGCTTACCCGGGGGGTTTCACAATGAGCAGTTCTTC. The encoded protein is CASSLPGGFHNEQFF.

The chain joins TRBV2 to TRBJ1-1; D is unresolved. The CDR3 is 12 amino acids. Germline CDR1 is SNHLY and CDR2 is FYNNEI. The V and J ends lost 4 bases and 1 base respectively, with 4 bases between them. The CDR3 loop is CASSVQNTEAFF. The CDR3 nucleotides read TGTGCCAGCAGTGTACAGAACACTGAAGCTTTCTTT.

V is TRBV28 and J is TRBJ1-6, with 9 nucleotides matching TRBD1. The CDR3 runs to 17 residues. With 2 bases clipped from V and 7 bases from J, the junction kept 9 bases outside the gene matches. Per germline, CDR1 MDHEN and CDR2 SYDVKM. The CDR3 loop is CASSLVGTGRKNSPLHF. CDR3 DNA sequence: TGTGCCAGCAGTTTAGTCGGGACAGGGCGAAAAAATTCACCCCTCCACTTT.

Details on this clone: Relative to the germline gene, one junction end is altered; a read error may explain this. The V call is TRBV7-3, the J call TRBJ2-1, with 9 nucleotides matching TRBD2. Germline V gives CDR1 SGHTA, CDR2 FQGTGA. This CDR3 is built from 12 residues. In DNA form, the CDR3 reads TGTGCCAGCAGCTTAACCGCTAGCGGGATAATCTTC. Translating it yields CASSLTASGIIF.

The chain carries TRBV7-2 and TRBJ2-5; the D is unclear. The germline V gene encodes CDR1 SGHTA and CDR2 FQGNSA. The CDR3 is 13 residues long. The V and J ends lost 5 bases and 4 bases respectively, with 11 bases between them. The CDR3 bases are TGTGCCAGCAGCGCCGGAGTTGGAGAGACCCAGTACTTC. Protein product: CASSAGVGETQYF. The whole variable domain, remainder taken from reference TRBV7-2 and TRBJ2-5, is GAGVSQSPSNKVTEKGKDVELRCDPISGHTALYWYRQSLGQGLEFLIYFQGNSAPDKSGLPSDRFSAERTGGSVSTLTIQRTQQEDSAVYLCASSAGVGETQYFGPGTRLLVL.

The table lists this clone with a few counts. The rearrangement joins TRBV4-3 to TRBJ2-1; 11 bases match TRBD2. V was pared by 0 bases and J by 6 bases, with 7 bases of the junction left unmatched. The length of the CDR3 is 17 residues. From germline, CDR1 is LGHNA and CDR2 YSLEER. CDR3 sequence: CASSQDPGTSGANEQFF. Here the CDR3 DNA reads TGCGCCAGCAGCCAAGATCCGGGGACTAGCGGTGCCAATGAGCAGTTCTTC.